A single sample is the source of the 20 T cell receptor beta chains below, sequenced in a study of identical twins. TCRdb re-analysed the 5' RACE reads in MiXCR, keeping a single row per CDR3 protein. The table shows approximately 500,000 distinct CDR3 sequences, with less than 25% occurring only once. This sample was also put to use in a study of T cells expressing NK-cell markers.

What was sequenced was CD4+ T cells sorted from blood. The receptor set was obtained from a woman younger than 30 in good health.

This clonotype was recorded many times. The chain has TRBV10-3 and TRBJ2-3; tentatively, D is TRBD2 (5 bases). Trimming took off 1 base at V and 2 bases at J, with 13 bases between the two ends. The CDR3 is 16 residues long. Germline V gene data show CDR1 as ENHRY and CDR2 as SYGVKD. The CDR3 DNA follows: TGTGCCATCAGTGAGTTACCTGGCGGGTCCACAGATACGCAGTATTTT. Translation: CAISELPGGSTDTQYF.

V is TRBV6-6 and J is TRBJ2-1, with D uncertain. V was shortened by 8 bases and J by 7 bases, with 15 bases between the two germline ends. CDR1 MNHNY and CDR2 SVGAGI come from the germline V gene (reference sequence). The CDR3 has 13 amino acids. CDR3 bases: TGTGCCAGCTGCCTTGGAGTGGGTAATGAGCAGTTCTTC. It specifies CASCLGVGNEQFF.

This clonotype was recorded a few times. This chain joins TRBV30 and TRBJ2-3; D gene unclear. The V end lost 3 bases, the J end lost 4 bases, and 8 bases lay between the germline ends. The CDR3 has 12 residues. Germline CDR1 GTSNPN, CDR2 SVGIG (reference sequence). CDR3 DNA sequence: TGTGCCTGGAGAGGATCGTCAGATACGCAGTATTTT. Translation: CAWRGSSDTQYF.

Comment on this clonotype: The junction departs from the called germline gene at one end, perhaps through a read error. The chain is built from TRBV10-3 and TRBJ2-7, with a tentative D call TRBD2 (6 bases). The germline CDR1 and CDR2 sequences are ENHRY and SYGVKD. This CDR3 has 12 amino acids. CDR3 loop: CAIRLASSEQYF. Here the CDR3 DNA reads TGTGCCATCAGGCTAGCGTCCTCCGAGCAGTACTTC.

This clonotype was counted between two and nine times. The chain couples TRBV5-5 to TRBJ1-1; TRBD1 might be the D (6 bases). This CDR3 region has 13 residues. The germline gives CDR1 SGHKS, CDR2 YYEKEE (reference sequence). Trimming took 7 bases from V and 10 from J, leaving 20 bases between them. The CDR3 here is CASELVDGGGAFF. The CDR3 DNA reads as TGTGCCAGCGAACTCGTGGATGGAGGGGGAGCTTTCTTT.

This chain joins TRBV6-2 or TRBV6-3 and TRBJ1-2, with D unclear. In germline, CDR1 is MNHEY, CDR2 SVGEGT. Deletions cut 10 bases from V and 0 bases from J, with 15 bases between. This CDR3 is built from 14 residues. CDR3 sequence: CATVETYSNYGYTF. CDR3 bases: TGTGCCACGGTTGAGACTTATTCTAACTATGGCTACACCTTC.

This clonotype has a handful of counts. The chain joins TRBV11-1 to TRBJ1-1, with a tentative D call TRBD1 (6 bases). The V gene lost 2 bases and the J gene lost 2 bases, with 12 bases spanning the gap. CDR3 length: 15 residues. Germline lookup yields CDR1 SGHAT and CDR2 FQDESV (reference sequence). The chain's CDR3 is CASSLSDSSNTEAFF. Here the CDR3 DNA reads TGTGCCAGCAGCTTATCGGACAGTTCCAACACTGAAGCTTTCTTT.

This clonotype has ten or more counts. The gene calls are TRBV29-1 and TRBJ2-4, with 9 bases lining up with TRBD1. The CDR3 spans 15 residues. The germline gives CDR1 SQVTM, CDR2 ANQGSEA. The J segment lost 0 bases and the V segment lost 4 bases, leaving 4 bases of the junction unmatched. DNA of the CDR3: TGCAGCGTTGCCGGGACAGGGCTAGCCAAAAACATTCAGTACTTC. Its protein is CSVAGTGLAKNIQYF.

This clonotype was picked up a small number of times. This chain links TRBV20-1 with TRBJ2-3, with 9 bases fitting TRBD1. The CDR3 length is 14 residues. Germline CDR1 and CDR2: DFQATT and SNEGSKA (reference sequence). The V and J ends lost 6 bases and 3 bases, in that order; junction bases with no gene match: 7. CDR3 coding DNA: TGCAGTGCGCACGGGGGGACAGGGACAGATACGCAGTATTTT. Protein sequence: CSAHGGTGTDTQYF.

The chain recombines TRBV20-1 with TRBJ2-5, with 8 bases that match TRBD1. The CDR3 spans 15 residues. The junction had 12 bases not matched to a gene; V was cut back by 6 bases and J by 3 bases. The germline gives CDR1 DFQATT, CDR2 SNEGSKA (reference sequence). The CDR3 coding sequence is TGCAGTGCCAAGGTTGGGACAGGACGTGAAGAGACCCAGTACTTC. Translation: CSAKVGTGREETQYF.

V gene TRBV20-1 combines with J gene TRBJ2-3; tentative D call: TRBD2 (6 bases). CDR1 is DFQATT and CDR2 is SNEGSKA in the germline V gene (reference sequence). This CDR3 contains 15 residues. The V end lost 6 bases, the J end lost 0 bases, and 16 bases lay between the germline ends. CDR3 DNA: TGCAGTGCCCGAGGGCGCGGGATGAGCACAGATACGCAGTATTTT. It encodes CSARGRGMSTDTQYF.

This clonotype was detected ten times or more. The CDR3, as DNA: TGTGCCAGCATCGCAGGGCTGGGAAACACCATATATTTT. This gives the protein CASIAGLGNTIYF. The V call is TRBV12-3 or TRBV12-4, the J call TRBJ1-3; possible D gene TRBD1, 5 bases. V dropped 7 bases and J dropped 4 bases, with 11 bases sitting between them. This CDR3 comprises 13 residues.

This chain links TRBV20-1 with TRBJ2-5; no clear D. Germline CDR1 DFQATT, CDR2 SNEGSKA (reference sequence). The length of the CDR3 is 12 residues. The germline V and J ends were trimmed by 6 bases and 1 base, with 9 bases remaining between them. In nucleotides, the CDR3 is TGCAGTGCCAGGAAGGGCCAAGAGACCCAGTACTTC. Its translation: CSARKGQETQYF.

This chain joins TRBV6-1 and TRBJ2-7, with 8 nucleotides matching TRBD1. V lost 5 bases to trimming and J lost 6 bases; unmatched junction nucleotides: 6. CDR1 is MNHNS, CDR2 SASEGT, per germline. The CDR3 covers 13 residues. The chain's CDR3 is CASSRQGTVEQYF. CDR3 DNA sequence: TGTGCCAGCAGTCGACAGGGGACAGTCGAGCAGTACTTC.

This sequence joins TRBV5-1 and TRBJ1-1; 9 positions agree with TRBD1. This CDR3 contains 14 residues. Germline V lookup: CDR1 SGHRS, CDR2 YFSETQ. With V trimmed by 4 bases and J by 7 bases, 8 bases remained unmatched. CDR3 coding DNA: TGCGCCAGCAGCCTATCGGGACAGGGATTTGAAGCTTTCTTT. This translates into CASSLSGQGFEAFF. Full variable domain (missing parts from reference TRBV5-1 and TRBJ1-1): KAGVTQTPRYLIKTRGQQVTLSCSPISGHRSVSWYQQTPGQGLQFLFEYFSETQRNKGNFPGRFSGRQFSNSRSEMNVSTLELGDSALYLCASSLSGQGFEAFFGQGTRLTVV.

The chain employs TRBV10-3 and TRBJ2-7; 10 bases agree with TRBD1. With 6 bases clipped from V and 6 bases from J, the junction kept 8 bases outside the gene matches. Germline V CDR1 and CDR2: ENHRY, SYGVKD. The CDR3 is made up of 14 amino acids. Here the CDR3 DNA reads TGTGCCATCAGGAAGGCCGGGACAGGGGTCGAGCAGTACTTC. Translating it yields CAIRKAGTGVEQYF.

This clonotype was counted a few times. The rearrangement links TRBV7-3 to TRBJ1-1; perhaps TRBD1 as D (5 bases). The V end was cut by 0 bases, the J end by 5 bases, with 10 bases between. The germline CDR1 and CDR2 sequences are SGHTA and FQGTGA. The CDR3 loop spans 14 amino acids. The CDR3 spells CASSLTAGRTEAFF. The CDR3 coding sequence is TGTGCCAGCAGCTTAACGGCAGGGCGAACTGAAGCTTTCTTT.

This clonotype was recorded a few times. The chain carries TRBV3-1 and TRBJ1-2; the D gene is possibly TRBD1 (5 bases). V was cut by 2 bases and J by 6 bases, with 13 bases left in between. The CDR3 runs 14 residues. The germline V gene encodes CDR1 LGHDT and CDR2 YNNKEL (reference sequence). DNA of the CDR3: TGTGCCAGCAGCCAACGGGGGTTGGACGATGGCTACACCTTC. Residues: CASSQRGLDDGYTF.

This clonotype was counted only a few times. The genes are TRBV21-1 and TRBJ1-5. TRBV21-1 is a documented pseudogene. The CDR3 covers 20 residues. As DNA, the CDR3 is TGTGCCAGCAGCAGCCCTACCCCGAGGGGTACCCCTCATAGCAATCAGCCCCAGCATTTT. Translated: CASSSPTPRGTPHSNQPQHF.

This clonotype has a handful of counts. The CDR3 spells CASNPWEAGANVLTF. The CDR3 coding sequence is TGTGCCTCCAACCCCTGGGAGGCCGGGGCCAACGTCCTGACTTTC. This chain joins TRBV6-2 or TRBV6-3 and TRBJ2-6, with D perhaps matching TRBD2 (6 bases). V lost 11 bases, J lost 4 bases, and 18 bases lay in between. This CDR3 region has 15 residues. Germline V gene data show CDR1 as MNHEY and CDR2 as SVGEGT.